These 22 T cell receptor beta chains were all obtained from the same sample, sequenced in a study of blood T cell repertoires in COVID-19. Method: immunoSEQ multiplex PCR; TCRdb's copy keeps in-frame clones and lacks some. Among about 69,000 clones listed, 86% were seen once. The sample consisted of peripheral blood. The receptors were gathered from a man aged 40-55 years with COVID-19, enrolled during active disease.

This rearrangement joins TRBV6-6 to TRBJ2-7; the D gene is possibly TRBD1 (5 bases). CDR3 size: 16 residues. CDR1 is MNHNY, CDR2 SVGAGI, per germline (reference sequence). Deletions cut 4 bases from V and 4 bases from J, with 20 bases between. The CDR3 coding sequence is TGTGCCAGCAGTTTATTTTTTGGCAGGGAAACGTACGAGCAGTACTTC. Translated, it gives CASSLFFGRETYEQYF.

V is TRBV5-1 and J is TRBJ1-2, with 7 bases matching TRBD1. J lost 6 bases, V lost 4 bases, and 12 bases had no gene match. The CDR3 is 15 amino acids. Germline values: CDR1 SGHRS, CDR2 YFSETQ. The CDR3 bases are TGCGCCAGCAGCCCCCGGACAGGAGGGCCTGATGGCTACACCTTC. It translates to CASSPRTGGPDGYTF.

This chain connects TRBV2 to TRBJ1-2, with D possibly TRBD1 on 6 matching bases. Looked up from germline, CDR1 is SNHLY and CDR2 is FYNNEI. This CDR3 is 15 amino acids long. Trimming stripped 1 base from V and 7 bases from J, with 16 bases between. The DNA of the CDR3 is TGTGCCAGCAGTGAAGTGAAGGGGGGGAATGGTGGCTACACCTTC. This codes for CASSEVKGGNGGYTF.

The V call is TRBV9, the J call TRBJ2-6; no clear D gene. Germline CDR1 SGDLS, CDR2 YYNGEE. The CDR3 has 16 amino acids. The V gene lost 3 bases and the J gene lost 0 bases, with 10 bases spanning the gap. The CDR3 nucleotides are TGTGCCAGCAGCGCCCAGGTTAGCTCTGGGGCCAACGTCCTGACTTTC. Its protein is CASSAQVSSGANVLTF.

V is TRBV7-2 and J is TRBJ1-2; D gene uncertain. The CDR3 is made up of 14 amino acids. Germline CDR1 and CDR2: SGHTA and FQGNSA. V lost 5 bases, J lost 4 bases, and 14 bases lay in between. CDR3 in amino acids: CASSPSPGSYGYTF. CDR3 bases: TGTGCCAGCAGCCCTTCCCCGGGGAGCTATGGCTACACCTTC.

J is TRBJ2-2 and V is TRBV27, with 9 bases lining up with TRBD2. V trimming: 5 bases; J trimming: 3 bases; junction bases outside the gene matches: 4. The CDR3 is made up of 15 amino acids. Germline V gene data show CDR1 as MNHEY and CDR2 as SMNVEV (reference sequence). The CDR3 loop reads CASSTAGGYTGELFF. CDR3 bases: TGTGCCAGCAGTACGGCGGGGGGGTACACCGGGGAGCTGTTTTTT.

CDR3 residues: CASSNRQALNQPQHF. CDR3 sequence (DNA): TGTGCCAGTAGCAACCGACAGGCCCTCAATCAGCCCCAGCATTTT. The V and J genes are TRBV19 and TRBJ1-5, with TRBD1 as a possible D gene (6 bases). The germline V and J ends were trimmed by 6 bases and 3 bases, with 15 bases remaining between them. Germline V gene lookup returns CDR1 LNHDA and CDR2 SQIVND (reference sequence). The CDR3 runs 15 residues.

This clone was observed once. V is TRBV19 and J is TRBJ1-6, with D possibly matching TRBD1 (6 bases). V was cut by 5 bases and J by 5 bases, with 13 bases left in between. This CDR3 comprises 15 residues. CDR1 is LNHDA, CDR2 SQIVND, per germline (reference sequence). The CDR3: CASSPRGGDNSPLHF. The DNA of the CDR3 is TGTGCCAGTAGTCCGAGGGGGGGAGATAATTCACCCCTCCACTTT. Variable domain in full (rest from reference TRBV19 and TRBJ1-6): DGGITQSPKYLFRKEGQNVTLSCEQNLNHDAMYWYRQDPGQGLRLIYYSQIVNDFQKGDIAEGYSVSREKKESFPLTVTSAQKNPTAFYLCASSPRGGDNSPLHFGNGTRLTVT.

The chain joins TRBV28 to TRBJ1-5; D remains unclear. Trimming removed 1 base from V and 0 bases from J, with 7 bases in between. This CDR3 comprises 15 residues. CDR1 and CDR2 from the germline V gene are MDHEN and SYDVKM. The CDR3 sequence: CASSLSGGSNQPQHF. CDR3 nucleotides: TGTGCCAGCAGTTTATCAGGAGGTAGCAATCAGCCCCAGCATTTT.

The J gene is TRBJ2-2, the V gene TRBV7-6; TRBD1 aligns across 7 bases. The CDR3 spans 14 residues. The germline V gene encodes CDR1 SGHVS and CDR2 FNYEAQ. The J segment lost 4 bases and the V segment lost 5 bases, leaving 4 bases of the junction unmatched. CDR3 DNA sequence: TGTGCCAGCAGCCTGACAGGGACCACCGGGGAGCTGTTTTTT. Translated: CASSLTGTTGELFF.

The rearrangement links TRBV7-6 to TRBJ1-3; the D is unclear. Germline-derived CDR1 and CDR2 are SGHVS and FNYEAQ. The CDR3 length is 15 residues. V was cut by 5 bases and J by 4 bases, with 15 bases left in between. CDR3 bases: TGTGCCAGCAGCGCCCGGGCGGGGAACGGAAACACCATATATTTT. It translates to CASSARAGNGNTIYF.

The chain combines TRBV7-9 with TRBJ1-5; D might be TRBD1 (5 bases). In germline, CDR1 is SEHNR, CDR2 FQNEAQ (reference sequence). CDR3 length: 12 amino acids. V lost 10 bases to trimming and J lost 4 bases, with 11 bases between them. The CDR3, as DNA: TGTGCCACCGGAGGGGCGAATCAGCCCCAGCATTTT. Translated: CATGGANQPQHF.

The rearrangement uses TRBV5-5 and TRBJ2-1; 8 positions match TRBD2. The V and J ends lost 4 bases and 0 bases, in that order; junction bases with no gene match: 3. Germline loops: CDR1 SGHKS, CDR2 YYEKEE (reference sequence). This CDR3 contains 15 residues. CDR3 sequence reads: CASSREGGSYNEQFF. CDR3 nucleotides: TGTGCCAGCAGCCGGGAGGGGGGCTCCTACAATGAGCAGTTCTTC.

The chain has TRBV29-1 and TRBJ2-1; D gene unclear. CDR1 SQVTM and CDR2 ANQGSEA come from the germline V gene. V lost 1 base and J 9 bases, leaving 7 bases between the germline ends. The CDR3 is 11 residues long. CDR3 region: CSVEATSEQFF. DNA of the CDR3: TGCAGCGTTGAAGCCACAAGTGAGCAGTTCTTC.

The J gene is TRBJ1-4, the V gene TRBV29-1, with TRBD1 matching 7 bases. CDR3 length equals 14 residues. With V trimmed by 5 bases and J by 8 bases, 11 bases remained unmatched. Per germline, CDR1 SQVTM and CDR2 ANQGSEA. The chain's CDR3 is CSVSSGTVEEKLFF. As DNA, the CDR3 is TGCAGCGTTTCATCCGGGACAGTTGAGGAAAAACTGTTTTTT.

CDR3 in amino acids: CASSDSSGNTIYF. In DNA form, the CDR3 reads TGTGCCAGCAGCGACAGTTCTGGAAACACCATATATTTT. The rearrangement uses TRBV25-1 and TRBJ1-3; maybe TRBD1 (5 bases). Germline V gene lookup returns CDR1 MGHDK and CDR2 SYGVNS. Trimming took 6 bases from V and 1 from J, leaving 7 bases between them. This CDR3 spans 13 amino acids.

This clone was observed once. This chain joins TRBV19 and TRBJ2-4, with 7 bases matching TRBD1. The CDR3 has 14 residues. Trimming removed 4 bases from V and 5 bases from J; junction bases left unmatched: 5. In germline, CDR1 is LNHDA, CDR2 SQIVND (reference sequence). The CDR3 region is CASSKGALENIQYF. CDR3 nucleotide sequence: TGTGCCAGTAGTAAGGGGGCGCTAGAAAACATTCAGTACTTC.

The chain couples TRBV6-6 to TRBJ2-1; 8 nucleotides line up with TRBD1. This CDR3 is built from 15 residues. The germline V gene has CDR1 MNHNY and CDR2 SVGAGI (reference sequence). Trimming at V came to 6 bases and at J to 3 bases, leaving 7 bases not matched to a gene. The CDR3 DNA reads TGTGCCAGCAGCCGGACAGGGTCCGGCTACAATGAGCAGTTCTTC. As protein: CASSRTGSGYNEQFF.

The chain uses TRBV7-9 and TRBJ2-5, with 7 bases that match TRBD2. The ends lost 9 bases at V and 1 base at J; junction bases unmatched: 5. Germline V lookup: CDR1 SEHNR, CDR2 FQNEAQ (reference sequence). The CDR3 length is 13 residues. The CDR3 region has the DNA TGTGCCAGTGAGCAGCGGGGCCAAGAGACCCAGTACTTC. Protein product: CASEQRGQETQYF. Drawing the rest from reference TRBV7-9 and TRBJ2-5, the complete variable domain is DTGVSQNPRHKITKRGQNVTFRCDPISEHNRLYWYRQTLGQGPEFLTYFQNEAQLEKSRLLSDRFSAERPKGSFSTLEIQRTEQGDSAMYLCASEQRGQETQYFGPGTRLLVL.

The rearrangement joins TRBV5-1 to TRBJ1-2; 7 bases are shared with TRBD1. CDR1 is SGHRS and CDR2 is YFSETQ in the germline V gene. This CDR3 contains 14 residues. Losses at the gene ends were 4 bases for V and 5 bases for J; bases not matched to a gene: 8. The chain's CDR3 is CASSPPAGQYGYTF. CDR3 bases: TGCGCCAGCAGCCCGCCGGCGGGACAGTATGGCTACACCTTC.

The chain has TRBV4-1 and TRBJ1-4, with 8 bases matching TRBD1. The CDR3 runs to 15 residues. Germline V gene sequence: CDR1 MGHRA, CDR2 YSYEKL. The ends lost 4 bases at V and 8 bases at J; junction bases unmatched: 9. The CDR3 DNA reads as TGCGCCAGCAGCCCTTTTGGACAGGGCCTAGAAAAACTGTTTTTT. Protein sequence: CASSPFGQGLEKLFF.

This rearrangement joins TRBV6-5 to TRBJ1-3; no clear D gene. Between the trimmed V and J ends, which lost 5 bases and 6 bases, there was a span of 11 bases. Germline values: CDR1 MNHEY, CDR2 SVGAGI. The CDR3 contains 13 residues. In DNA form, the CDR3 reads TGTGCCAGCAGTCGAGAGAACCAAAACACCATATATTTT. Residues: CASSRENQNTIYF.